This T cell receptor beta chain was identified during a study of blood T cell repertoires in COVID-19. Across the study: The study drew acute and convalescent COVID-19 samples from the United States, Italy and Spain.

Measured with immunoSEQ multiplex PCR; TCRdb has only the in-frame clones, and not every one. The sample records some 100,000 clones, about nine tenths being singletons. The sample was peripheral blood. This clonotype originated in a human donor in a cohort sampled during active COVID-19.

The CDR3 nucleotides read TGTGCCAGCAGTTACACAACAGGGCCGGATCAGCCCCAGCATTTT. It codes for CASSYTTGPDQPQHF. The chain uses TRBV6-5 and TRBJ1-5; D is perhaps TRBD1 (6 bases). CDR1 and CDR2 (germline): MNHEY, SVGAGI. Trimming removed 2 bases from V and 5 bases from J, with 13 bases in between. This CDR3 has 15 amino acids.